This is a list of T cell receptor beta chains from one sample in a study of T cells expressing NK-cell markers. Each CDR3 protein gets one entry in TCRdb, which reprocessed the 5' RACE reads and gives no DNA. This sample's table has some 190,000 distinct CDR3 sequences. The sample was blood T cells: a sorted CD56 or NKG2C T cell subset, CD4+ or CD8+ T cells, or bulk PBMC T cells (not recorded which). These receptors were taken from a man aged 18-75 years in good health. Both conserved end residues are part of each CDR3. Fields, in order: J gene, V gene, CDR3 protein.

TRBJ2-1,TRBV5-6,CASSSMTSGGMREQFF
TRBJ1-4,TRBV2,CASNRLRRQTGGTNEKLFF
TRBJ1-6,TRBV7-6,CASSSGIDSPLHF
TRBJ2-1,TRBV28,CASGPGPTPRYNEQFF
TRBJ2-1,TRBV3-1,CASSQDLTSGNEQFF
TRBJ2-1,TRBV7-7,CASSLARGPNNEQFF
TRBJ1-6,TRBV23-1,CASSHGQGTFSPLHF
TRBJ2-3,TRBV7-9,CASSPGTSGEIDTQYF
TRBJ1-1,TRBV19,CASSIDRSFNMNTEAFF
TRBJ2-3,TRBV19,CASSIYGQGTDTQYF
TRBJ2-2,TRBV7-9,CASSSPTSKTNTGELFF
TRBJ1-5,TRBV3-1,CASSQGTVSNQPQHF
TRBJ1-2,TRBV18,CASSAEVHYGYTF
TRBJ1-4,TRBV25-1,CASGTGGAEKLFF
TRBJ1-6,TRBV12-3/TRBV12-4,CASSPLQNSPLHF
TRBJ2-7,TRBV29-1,CSAGGDRGEQYF
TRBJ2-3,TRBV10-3,CAIRGPVHPTDTQYF
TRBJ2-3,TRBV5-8,CASSGTGDTQYF
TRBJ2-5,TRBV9,CASSLLIQRGDRETQYF
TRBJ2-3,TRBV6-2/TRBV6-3,CASSYSGRDTQYF
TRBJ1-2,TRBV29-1,CSVPPRDRDEGGYTF
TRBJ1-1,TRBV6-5,CASSYDREQSEAFF
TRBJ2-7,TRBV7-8,CASSLALSSYEQYF
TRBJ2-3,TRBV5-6,CASSLGTLEDTQYF
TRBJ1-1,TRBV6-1,CATEDRMNTEAFF
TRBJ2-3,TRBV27,CASSLSTSGVDTQYF
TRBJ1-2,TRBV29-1,CSADRGNNYGYTF
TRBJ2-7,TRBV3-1,CASSHGGLLPYEQYF
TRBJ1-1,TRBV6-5,CASSYQENTEAFF
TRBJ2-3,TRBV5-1,CASSLVLGGTDTQYF
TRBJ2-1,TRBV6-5,CASSQGLTSSSRAEQFF
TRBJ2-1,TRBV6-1,CASSDGGTGAGEQFF
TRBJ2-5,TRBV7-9,CASSIDTGETQYF
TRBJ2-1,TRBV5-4,CASSLSASGPADEQFF
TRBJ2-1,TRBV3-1,CASSQKGGSGVNEQFF
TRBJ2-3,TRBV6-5,CASSSRGISTDTQYF
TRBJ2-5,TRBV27,CASSFQGAQLQETQYF
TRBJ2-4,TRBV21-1,CASSTLTALAKNIQYF
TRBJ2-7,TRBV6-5,CASSYEWGISLYEQYF
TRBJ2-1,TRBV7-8,CASRASGLNEQFF
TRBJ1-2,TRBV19,CASSLGTDSYGYTF
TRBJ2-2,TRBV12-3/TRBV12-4,CASSPGQGPTGELFF
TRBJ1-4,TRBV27,CASSTWDKGSEKLFF
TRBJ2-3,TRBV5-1,CASSPGTGSSDTQYF